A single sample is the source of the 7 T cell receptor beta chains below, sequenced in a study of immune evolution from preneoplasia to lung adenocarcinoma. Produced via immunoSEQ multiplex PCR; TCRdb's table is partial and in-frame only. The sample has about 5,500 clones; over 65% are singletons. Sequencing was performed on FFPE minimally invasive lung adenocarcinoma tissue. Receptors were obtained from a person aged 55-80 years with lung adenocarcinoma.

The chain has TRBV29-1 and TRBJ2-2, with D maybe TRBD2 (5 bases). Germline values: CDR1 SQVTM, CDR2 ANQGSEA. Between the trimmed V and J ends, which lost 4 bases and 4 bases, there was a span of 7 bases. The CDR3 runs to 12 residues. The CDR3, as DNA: TGCAGCGTTGGAAGCGGCACCGGGGAGCTGTTTTTT. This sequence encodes CSVGSGTGELFF.

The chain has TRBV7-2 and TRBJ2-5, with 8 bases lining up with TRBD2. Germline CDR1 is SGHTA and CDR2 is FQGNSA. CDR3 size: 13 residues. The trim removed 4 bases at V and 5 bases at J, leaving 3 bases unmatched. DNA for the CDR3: TGTGCCAGCAGCTCGGGGGGGAAGGAGACCCAGTACTTC. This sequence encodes CASSSGGKETQYF.

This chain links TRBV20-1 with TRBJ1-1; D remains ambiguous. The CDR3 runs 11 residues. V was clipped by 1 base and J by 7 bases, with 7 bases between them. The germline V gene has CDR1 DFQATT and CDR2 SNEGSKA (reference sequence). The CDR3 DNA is TGCAGTGCTAGAGGGAGTATTGAAGCTTTCTTT. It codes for CSARGSIEAFF.

CDR3 coding DNA: TGTGCCAGCAGTGATTTAGAATCCACTGAAGCTTTCTTT. It translates to CASSDLESTEAFF. V is TRBV2 and J is TRBJ1-1; D uncertain. CDR3 length equals 13 residues. Trimming left V 3 bases short and J 4 bases short, with 9 bases between. Germline V gives CDR1 SNHLY, CDR2 FYNNEI.

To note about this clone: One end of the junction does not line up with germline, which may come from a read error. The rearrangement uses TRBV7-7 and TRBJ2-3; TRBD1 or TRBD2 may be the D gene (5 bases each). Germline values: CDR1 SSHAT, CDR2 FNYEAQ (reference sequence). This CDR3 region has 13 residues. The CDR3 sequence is CASSDGTTDTQYF. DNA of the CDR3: TGTGCTAGCAGCGACGGGACCACAGATACGCAGTATTTT. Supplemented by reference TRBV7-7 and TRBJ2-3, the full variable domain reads GAGVSQSPRYKVTKRGQDVTLRCDPISSHATLYWYQQALGQGPEFLTYFNYEAQPDKSGLPSDRFSAERPEGSISTLTIQRTEQRDSAMYRCASSDGTTDTQYFGPGTRLTVL.

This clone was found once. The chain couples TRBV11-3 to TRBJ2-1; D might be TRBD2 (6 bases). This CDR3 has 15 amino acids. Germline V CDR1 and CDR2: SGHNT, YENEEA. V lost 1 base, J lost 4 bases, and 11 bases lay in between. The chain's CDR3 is CASSLGGVLYNEQFF. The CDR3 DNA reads TGTGCCAGCAGCTTAGGGGGGGTCTTGTACAATGAGCAGTTCTTC.

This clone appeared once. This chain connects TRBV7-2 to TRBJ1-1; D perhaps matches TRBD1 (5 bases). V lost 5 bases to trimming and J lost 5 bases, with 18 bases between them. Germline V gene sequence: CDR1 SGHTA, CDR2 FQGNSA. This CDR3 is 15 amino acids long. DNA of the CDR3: TGTGCCAGCAGCCCGGGGAGGCAGGGAATGACTGAAGCTTTCTTT. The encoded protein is CASSPGRQGMTEAFF.